There are a few counts of the clone carrying this TCR beta chain. Its antigen is unidentified. This specimen comes from a study of CD8 T cells in ankylosing spondylitis. Construction of TCR beta libraries was performed using quantitative 5'-RACE with molecular barcodes. TCRdb redid the calling of the 5' RACE reads with MiXCR, one entry per CDR3 protein. The sample holds 200,000 to 300,000 distinct CDR3 sequences, 30% to 35% seen once. The germline gives CDR1 MGHRA, CDR2 YSYEKL. V shed 0 bases and J 2 bases; nucleotides not matched to a gene: 2. The CDR3 is made up of 16 amino acids. Study conclusions and caveats: Both synovial fluid and blood in reactive arthritis had previously been reported to carry some motif variants. One TCR beta motif, made up of eight or nine highly homologous variants, appeared characteristic of ankylosing spondylitis blood. Reportedly, disease-linked clones are significantly enriched in ankylosing spondylitis patients' matched synovial fluid.

The V gene is TRBV4-1, the J gene TRBJ2-5; 11 bases align to TRBD2. The sequence was obtained from a male donor with ankylosing spondylitis or in good health (not recorded which). What was sequenced was blood, either unsorted or a sorted T cell fraction (not recorded which). The CDR3 nucleotides are TGCGCCAGCAGCCAAGAGGCTAGCGGGGGGCAAGAGACCCAGTACTTC. Amino acids: CASSQEASGGQETQYF.